This T cell receptor (beta chain) is drawn from a study of blood T cell repertoires in COVID-19. Study as a whole: Collection of acute and convalescent COVID-19 samples took place in the United States, Italy and Spain. Sample material is recorded as cDNA or gDNA derived from T cells, B-cell-depleted T cells, or PBMCs.

With 4 bases removed from V and 4 bases from J, the gap between germline ends came to 14 bases. Per the germline V gene, CDR1 is SGHKS and CDR2 is YYEKEE (reference sequence). The CDR3 is made up of 14 amino acids. How the authors handled the data: Using reference gene primer amplification, nucleated cell counts were estimated. Profiling relied on immunoSEQ multiplex PCR, and the TCRdb table lists in-frame clones only, not all of them. V and J calls and clone size are given by that table; D and trimming were obtained from the DNA. Of nearly 80,000 clones in the sample, roughly 87% were seen once. The rearrangement joins TRBV5-5 to TRBJ1-1; possibly TRBD1 for D (6 bases). The sequencing input was peripheral blood. The clonotype originates from a woman older than 75 with active or convalescent COVID-19. CDR3 sequence: CASSEQGMGTEAFF. Written as DNA, the CDR3 is TGTGCCAGCAGCGAACAGGGAATGGGCACTGAAGCTTTCTTT. The full variable domain, with the rest looked up from reference TRBV5-5 and TRBJ1-1, is DAGVTQSPTHLIKTRGQQVTLRCSPISGHKSVSWYQQVLGQGPQFIFQYYEKEERGRGNFPDRFSARQFPNYSSELNVNALLLGDSALYLCASSEQGMGTEAFFGQGTRLTVV.